This TCR beta chain emerged from a study of blood T cell repertoires in COVID-19 (TCRdb year 2020). The study in broad terms: Samples covering the acute and convalescent phases of COVID-19 were provided by collaborators in the United States, Italy and Spain. Subjects who had been exposed to COVID-19, were actively infected with it, or had recovered from it provided the deeply sampled blood TCRbeta repertoires that made up the dataset. Where available, HLA class I and class II types were taken from metadata supplied by the sample provider and were not determined by assay-based typing. The prospective study material was composed of cDNA or gDNA derived from T cells, B-cell-depleted T cells, or PBMCs. Nearly every sample came with metadata listing a de-identified subject ID, COVID-19 status, age in years and sex. The samples were drawn from two sources: the first 160 participants of the ongoing ImmuneRACE study, and 1,200 or so subjects contributed by 6 global collaborators. A freely available public database, intended as a resource for researchers studying the immune response to SARS-CoV-2, is where the repertoires were released.

Concerning this clone itself: Its antigen is currently not known. The sample holds no much larger clone one base away, and base qualities are not on file.

Whole blood was collected in K2EDTA tubes by collaborating institutions according to the institutions' own protocols. For TCRbeta analysis, collaborator samples were shipped as frozen whole blood, as isolated PBMCs, or as DNA extracted from either sample type. V was cut back by 4 bases and J by 5 bases, leaving a gap of 20 bases between them. Per the germline V gene, SGHAT is the CDR1 and FQNNGV is the CDR2. The CDR3 sequence holds 16 residues, the cysteine and phenylalanine included. This entry keeps only the CDR3 DNA: 48 bases, framed from base 1. The immunoSEQ Assay, a bias-controlled multiplex PCR, was used to amplify TCRbeta CDR3 regions from genomic DNA. The authors' pipeline ran thus. The number of nucleated cells in each sample was estimated by amplification of reference gene primers within the assay. Sequence reads were collapsed and filtered to measure the absolute abundance of every unique TCRbeta CDR3 rearrangement. Productive Simpson clonality was computed per sample as the square root of Simpson's diversity index over productive rearrangements. The clones in this table, taken by TCRdb from immuneACCESS, are in-frame only. Not every clone is retained; where verified, under half of the shortfall comes from an unresolved V gene, and the cause of the rest is unknown. Clone size and the V and J calls come from that table; the DNA yielded D and trimming. Here the sample has approximately 130,000 clones; around 77% occur a single time. The biggest ten clones account for 7.9% of the sample.

The paper's findings and limits, for the study overall: Clinical and demographic metadata were provided uncurated, with the amount varying by source and participant.

The receptor's source is a human donor in a cohort sampled during active COVID-19. Material: peripheral blood. The sequence joins TRBV11-2 to TRBJ1-2; TRBD1 is possibly the D segment (5 matching bases). The DNA sequence is TGTGCCAGCAGCTCCCTACGGGGTATTGGGACTTATGGCTACACCTTC. Its translation reads: CASSSLRGIGTYGYTF. Here the CDR3 is joined to the reference TRBV11-2 and TRBJ1-2 genes, and the full variable domain is: EAGVAQSPRYKIIEKRQSVAFWCNPISGHATLYWYQQILGQGPKLLIQFQNNGVVDDSQLPKDRFSAERLKGVDSTLKIQPAKLEDSAVYLCASSSLRGIGTYGYTFGSGTRLTVV.